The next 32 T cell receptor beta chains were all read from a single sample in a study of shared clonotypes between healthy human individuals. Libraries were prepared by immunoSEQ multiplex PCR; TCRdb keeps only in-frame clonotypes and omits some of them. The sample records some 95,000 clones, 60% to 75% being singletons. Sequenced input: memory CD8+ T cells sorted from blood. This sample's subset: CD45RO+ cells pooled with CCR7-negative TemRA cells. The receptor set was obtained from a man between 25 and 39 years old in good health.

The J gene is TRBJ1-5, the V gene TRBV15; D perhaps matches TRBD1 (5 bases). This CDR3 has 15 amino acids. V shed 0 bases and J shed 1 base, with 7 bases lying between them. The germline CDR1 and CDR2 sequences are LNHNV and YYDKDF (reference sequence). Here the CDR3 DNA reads TGTGCCACCAGCAGAGATGGGGCGAGCAATCAGCCCCAGCATTTT. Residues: CATSRDGASNQPQHF.

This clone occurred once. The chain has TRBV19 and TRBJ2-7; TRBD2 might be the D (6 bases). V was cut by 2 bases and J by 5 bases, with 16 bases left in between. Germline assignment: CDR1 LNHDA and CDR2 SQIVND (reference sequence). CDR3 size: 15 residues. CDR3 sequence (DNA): TGTGCCAGTAGTATATTAACGGAGGGGTTGGACGAGCAGTACTTC. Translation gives CASSILTEGLDEQYF.

CDR3 sequence reads: CASSRGAGIGNEQFF. The DNA of the CDR3 is TGTGCCAGCAGCCGGGGCGCGGGAATCGGCAATGAGCAGTTCTTC. The V gene is TRBV7-2, the J gene TRBJ2-1; weak D call: TRBD2 (6 bases). This CDR3 spans 15 amino acids. CDR1 is SGHTA and CDR2 is FQGNSA in the germline V gene. Trimming shortened V by 5 bases and J by 6 bases, and 17 bases separated the two germline ends.

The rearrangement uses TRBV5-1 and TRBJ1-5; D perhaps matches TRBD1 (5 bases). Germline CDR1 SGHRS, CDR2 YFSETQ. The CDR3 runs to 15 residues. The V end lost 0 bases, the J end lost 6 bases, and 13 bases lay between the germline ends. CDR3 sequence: CASSLAGQGGQPQHF. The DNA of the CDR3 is TGCGCCAGCAGCTTGGCCGGGCAGGGCGGTCAGCCCCAGCATTTT.

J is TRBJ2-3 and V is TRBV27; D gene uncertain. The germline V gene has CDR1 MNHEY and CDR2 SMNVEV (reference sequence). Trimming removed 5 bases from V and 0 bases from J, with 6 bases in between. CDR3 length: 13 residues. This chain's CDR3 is CASSVLSTDTQYF. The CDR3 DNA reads TGTGCCAGCAGTGTCCTTAGCACAGATACGCAGTATTTT.

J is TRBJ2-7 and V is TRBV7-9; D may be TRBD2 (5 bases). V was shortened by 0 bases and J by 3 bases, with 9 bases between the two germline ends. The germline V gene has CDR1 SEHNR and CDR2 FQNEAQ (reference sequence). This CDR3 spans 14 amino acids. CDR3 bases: TGTGCCAGCAGCTTAGCGGGGAGTGGCTACGAGCAGTACTTC. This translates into CASSLAGSGYEQYF.

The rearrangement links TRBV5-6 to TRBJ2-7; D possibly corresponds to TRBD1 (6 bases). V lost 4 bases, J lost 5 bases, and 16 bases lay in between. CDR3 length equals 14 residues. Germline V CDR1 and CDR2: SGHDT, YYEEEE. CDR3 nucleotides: TGTGCCAGCAGCATCCGTATGGGGGCCGACGAGCAGTACTTC. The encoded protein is CASSIRMGADEQYF.

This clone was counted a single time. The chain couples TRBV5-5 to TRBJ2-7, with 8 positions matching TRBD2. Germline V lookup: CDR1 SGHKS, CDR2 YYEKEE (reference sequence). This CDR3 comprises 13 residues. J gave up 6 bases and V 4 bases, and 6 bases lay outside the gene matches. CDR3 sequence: CASSIGLAIEQYF. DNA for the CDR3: TGTGCCAGCAGCATTGGACTAGCCATCGAGCAGTACTTC.

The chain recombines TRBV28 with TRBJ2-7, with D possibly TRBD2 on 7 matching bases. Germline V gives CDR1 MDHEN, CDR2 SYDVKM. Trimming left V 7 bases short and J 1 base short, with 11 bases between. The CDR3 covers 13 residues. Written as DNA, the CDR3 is TGTGCCAGCATCCGGGGGGCTTCCTACGAGCAGTACTTC. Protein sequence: CASIRGASYEQYF.

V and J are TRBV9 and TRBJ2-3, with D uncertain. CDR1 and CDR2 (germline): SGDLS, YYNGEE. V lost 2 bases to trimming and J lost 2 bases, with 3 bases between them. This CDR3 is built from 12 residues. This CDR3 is CASSVTTDTQYF. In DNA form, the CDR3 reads TGTGCCAGCAGCGTCACCACAGATACGCAGTATTTT.

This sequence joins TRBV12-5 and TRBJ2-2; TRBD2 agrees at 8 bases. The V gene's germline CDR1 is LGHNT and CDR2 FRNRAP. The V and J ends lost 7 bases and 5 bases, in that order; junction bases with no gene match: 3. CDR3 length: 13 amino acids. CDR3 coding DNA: TGTGCTAGTGCCCGGGGGGGAACCGGGGAGCTGTTTTTT. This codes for CASARGGTGELFF.

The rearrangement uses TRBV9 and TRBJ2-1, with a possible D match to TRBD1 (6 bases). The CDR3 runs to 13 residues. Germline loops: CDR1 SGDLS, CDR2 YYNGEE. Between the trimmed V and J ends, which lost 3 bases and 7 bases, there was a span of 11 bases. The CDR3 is CASSANTGNEQFF. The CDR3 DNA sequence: TGTGCCAGCAGCGCTAATACAGGGAATGAGCAGTTCTTC.

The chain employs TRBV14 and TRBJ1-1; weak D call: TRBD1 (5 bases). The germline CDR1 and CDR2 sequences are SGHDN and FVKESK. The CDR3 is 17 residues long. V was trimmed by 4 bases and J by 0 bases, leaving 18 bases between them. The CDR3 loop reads CASSPGRNLLLNTEAFF. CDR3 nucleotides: TGTGCCAGCAGCCCGGGACGGAACCTTCTACTGAACACTGAAGCTTTCTTT.

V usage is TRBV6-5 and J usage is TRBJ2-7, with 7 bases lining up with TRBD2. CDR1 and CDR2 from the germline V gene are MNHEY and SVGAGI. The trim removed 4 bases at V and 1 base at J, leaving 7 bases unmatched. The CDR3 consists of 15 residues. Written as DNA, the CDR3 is TGTGCCAGCAGTTTGAGCCCGGGGGGTTCCTACGAGCAGTACTTC. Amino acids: CASSLSPGGSYEQYF.

CDR3 in DNA: TGTGCCAGCAGTCCGCTCCGGACAGGGAGTTTCTACGTGAACACTGAAGCTTTCTTT. The encoded protein is CASSPLRTGSFYVNTEAFF. The chain carries TRBV27 and TRBJ1-1; 8 bases line up with TRBD1. V was pared by 5 bases and J by 0 bases, with 17 bases of the junction left unmatched. The CDR3 has 19 residues. Germline V gene lookup returns CDR1 MNHEY and CDR2 SMNVEV (reference sequence).

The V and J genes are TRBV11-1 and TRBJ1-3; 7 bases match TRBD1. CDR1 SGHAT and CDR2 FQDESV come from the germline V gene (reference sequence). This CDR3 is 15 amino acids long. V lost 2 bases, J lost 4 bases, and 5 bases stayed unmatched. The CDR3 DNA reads TGTGCCAGCAGCTTATCCAGGGGGTACGGAAACACCATATATTTT. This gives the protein CASSLSRGYGNTIYF.

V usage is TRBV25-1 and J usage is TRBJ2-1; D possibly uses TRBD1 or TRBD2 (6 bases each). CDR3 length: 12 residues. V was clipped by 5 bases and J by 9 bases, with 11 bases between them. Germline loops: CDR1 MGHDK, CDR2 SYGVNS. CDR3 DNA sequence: TGTGCCAGCAGTCCCACGGGGGCTGAGCAGTTCTTC. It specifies CASSPTGAEQFF.

CDR3 loop: CASSLFSGRSYEQYF. DNA for the CDR3: TGTGCCAGCAGCTTATTTAGCGGGCGATCCTACGAGCAGTACTTC. The rearrangement uses TRBV7-2 and TRBJ2-7, with 7 bases that match TRBD2. The CDR3 loop spans 15 amino acids. CDR1 SGHTA and CDR2 FQGNSA come from the germline V gene. The J segment lost 1 base and the V segment lost 2 bases, leaving 5 bases of the junction unmatched. Based on the CDR3 plus reference TRBV7-2 and TRBJ2-7, the full variable domain is GAGVSQSPSNKVTEKGKDVELRCDPISGHTALYWYRQSLGQGLEFLIYFQGNSAPDKSGLPSDRFSAERTGGSVSTLTIQRTQQEDSAVYLCASSLFSGRSYEQYFGPGTRLTVT.

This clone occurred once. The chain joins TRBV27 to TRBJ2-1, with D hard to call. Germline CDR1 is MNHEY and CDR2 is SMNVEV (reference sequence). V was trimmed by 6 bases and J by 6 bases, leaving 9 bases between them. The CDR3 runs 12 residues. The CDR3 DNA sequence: TGTGCCAGCAGGGCCCTGGGCAATGAGCAGTTCTTC. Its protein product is CASRALGNEQFF.

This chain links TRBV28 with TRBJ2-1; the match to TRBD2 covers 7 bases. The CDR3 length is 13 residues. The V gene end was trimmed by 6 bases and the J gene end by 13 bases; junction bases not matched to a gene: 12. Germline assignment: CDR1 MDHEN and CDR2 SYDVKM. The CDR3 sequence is CASSRGGSGKQFF. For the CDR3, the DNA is TGTGCCAGCAGCCGCGGAGGGAGCGGGAAACAGTTCTTC.

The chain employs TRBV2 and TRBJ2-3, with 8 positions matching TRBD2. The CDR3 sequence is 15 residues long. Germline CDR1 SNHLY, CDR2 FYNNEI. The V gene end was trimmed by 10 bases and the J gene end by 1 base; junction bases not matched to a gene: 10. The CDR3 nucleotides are TGTGCCACGCTGGATCTAGCGGGCGGCACAGATACGCAGTATTTT. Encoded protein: CATLDLAGGTDTQYF.

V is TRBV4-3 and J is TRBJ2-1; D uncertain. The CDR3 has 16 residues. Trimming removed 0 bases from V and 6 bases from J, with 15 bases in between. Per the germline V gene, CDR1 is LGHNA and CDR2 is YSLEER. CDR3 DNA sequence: TGCGCCAGCAGCCAAGAACGCAGACGATATACCAATGAGCAGTTCTTC. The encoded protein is CASSQERRRYTNEQFF.

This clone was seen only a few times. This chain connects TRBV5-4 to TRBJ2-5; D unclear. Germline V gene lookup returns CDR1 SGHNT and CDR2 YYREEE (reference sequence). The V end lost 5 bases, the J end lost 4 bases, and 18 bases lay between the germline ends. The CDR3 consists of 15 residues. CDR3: CASRPFSAYGETQYF. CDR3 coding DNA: TGTGCCAGCAGACCATTCTCCGCGTACGGAGAGACCCAGTACTTC.

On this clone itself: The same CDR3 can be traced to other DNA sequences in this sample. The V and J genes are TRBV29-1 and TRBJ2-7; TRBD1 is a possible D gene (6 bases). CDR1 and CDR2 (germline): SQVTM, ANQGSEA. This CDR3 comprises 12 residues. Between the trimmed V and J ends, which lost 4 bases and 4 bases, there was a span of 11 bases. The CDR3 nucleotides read TGCAGCGTTGCATCAGGGGCGTACGAGCAGTACTTC. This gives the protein CSVASGAYEQYF.

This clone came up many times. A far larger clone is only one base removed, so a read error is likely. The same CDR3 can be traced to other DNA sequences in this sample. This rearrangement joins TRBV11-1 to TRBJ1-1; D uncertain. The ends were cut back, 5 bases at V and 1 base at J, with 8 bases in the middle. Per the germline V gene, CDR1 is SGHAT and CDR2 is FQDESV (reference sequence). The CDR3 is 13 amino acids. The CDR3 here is CASSPQRNTEAFF. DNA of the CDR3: TGTGCCAGCAGCCCCCAACGGAACACTGAAGCTTTCTTT.

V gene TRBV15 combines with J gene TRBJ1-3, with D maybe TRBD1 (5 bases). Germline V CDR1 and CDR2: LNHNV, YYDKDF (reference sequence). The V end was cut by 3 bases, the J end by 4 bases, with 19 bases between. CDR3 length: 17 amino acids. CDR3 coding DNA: TGTGCCACCAGCAGCCCGCTGGGAGGGGTATCAGGAAACACCATATATTTT. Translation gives CATSSPLGGVSGNTIYF. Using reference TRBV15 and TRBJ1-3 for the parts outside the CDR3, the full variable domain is DAMVIQNPRYQVTQFGKPVTLSCSQTLNHNVMYWYQQKSSQAPKLLFHYYDKDFNNEADTPDNFQSRRPNTSFCFLDIRSPGLGDTAMYLCATSSPLGGVSGNTIYFGEGSWLTVV.

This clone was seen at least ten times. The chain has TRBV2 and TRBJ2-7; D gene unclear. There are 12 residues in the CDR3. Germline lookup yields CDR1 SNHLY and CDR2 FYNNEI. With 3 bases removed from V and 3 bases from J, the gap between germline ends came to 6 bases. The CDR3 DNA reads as TGTGCCAGCAGTGACAGCAGCTACGAGCAGTACTTC. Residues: CASSDSSYEQYF.

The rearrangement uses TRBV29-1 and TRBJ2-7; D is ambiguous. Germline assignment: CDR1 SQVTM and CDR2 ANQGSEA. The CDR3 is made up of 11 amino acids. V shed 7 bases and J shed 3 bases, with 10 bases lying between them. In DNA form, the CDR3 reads TGCAGCGCCGGAAAGTTCTACGAGCAGTACTTC. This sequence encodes CSAGKFYEQYF.

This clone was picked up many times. CDR3 nucleotide sequence: TGTGCCAGCAGCTCCACGACAGGGGATCTGCGGTGGTATGGCTACACCTTC. It codes for CASSSTTGDLRWYGYTF. The rearrangement links TRBV28 to TRBJ1-2; 8 bases line up with TRBD1. V lost 6 bases and J lost 5; bases outside the gene matches: 17. In germline, CDR1 is MDHEN, CDR2 SYDVKM. CDR3 length: 17 residues.

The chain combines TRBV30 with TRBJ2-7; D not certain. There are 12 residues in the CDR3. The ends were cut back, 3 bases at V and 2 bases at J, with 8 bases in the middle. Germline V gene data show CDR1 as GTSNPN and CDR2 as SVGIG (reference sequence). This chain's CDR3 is CAWRLGPYEQYF. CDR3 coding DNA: TGTGCCTGGAGGTTGGGTCCCTACGAGCAGTACTTC.

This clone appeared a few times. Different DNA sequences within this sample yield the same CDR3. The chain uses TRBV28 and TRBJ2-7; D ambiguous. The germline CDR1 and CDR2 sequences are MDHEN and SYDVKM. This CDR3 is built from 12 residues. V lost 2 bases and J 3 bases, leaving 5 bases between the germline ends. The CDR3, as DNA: TGTGCCAGCAGTTTACTTAACTACGAGCAGTACTTC. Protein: CASSLLNYEQYF. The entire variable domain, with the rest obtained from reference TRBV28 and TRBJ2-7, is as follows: DVKVTQSSRYLVKRTGEKVFLECVQDMDHENMFWYRQDPGLGLRLIYFSYDVKMKEKGDIPEGYSVSREKKERFSLILESASTNQTSMYLCASSLLNYEQYFGPGTRLTVT.

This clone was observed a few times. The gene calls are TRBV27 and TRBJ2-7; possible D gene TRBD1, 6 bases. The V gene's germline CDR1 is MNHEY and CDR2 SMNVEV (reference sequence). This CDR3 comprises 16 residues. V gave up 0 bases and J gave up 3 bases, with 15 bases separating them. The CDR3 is CASSLSAGVVSYEQYF. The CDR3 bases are TGTGCCAGCAGTTTATCAGCAGGGGTCGTAAGCTACGAGCAGTACTTC.